The present TCR beta chain was sequenced within a study of T cells in Graves' hyperthyroidism and ophthalmopathy (dated by TCRdb to about 2019). Regarding the study in general: Peripheral blood was collected at initial diagnosis, before any treatment. A discovery cohort of around 98 patients, approximately 45 with Graves' ophthalmopathy and approximately 55 with stable Graves' hyperthyroidism, was used to find distinguishing TCR V-J signatures. Prospective prediction of ophthalmopathy was tested in an independent validation cohort consisting of fewer than 20 hyperthyroidism patients and some 15 patients who later progressed to ophthalmopathy. The 90 to 100 discovery patients were randomly divided into training and test sets at a 7:3 ratio. In addition, the study compared T-cell repertoires in thyroid tissue and in blood from roughly 6 Graves' hyperthyroidism patients. Once sampling was done, hyperthyroidism patients were given methimazole at a starting dose of 30 mg daily, whereas ophthalmopathy patients were given high-dose intravenous methylprednisolone. The paper reports TCR Vbeta CDR3 sequencing of some 140 peripheral blood samples: around 45 ophthalmopathy, 70 to 85 hyperthyroidism and some 17 progressor patients. Study-level results and caveats: No statistical method was used to set the sample size in advance, and investigators knew the group allocation. In validation, the model predicted progression to ophthalmopathy a median of around 6.5 months before onset, with around 70% sensitivity and around 76% specificity. Most expanded thyroid clonotypes (frequency above 0.001) were also detected in blood, suggesting blood repertoires may reflect thyroid immune responses. A model built on a 13 V-J signature distinguished ophthalmopathy from stable hyperthyroidism, reaching about 89% sensitivity and 81.08% specificity in cross-validation and 80%/75% in testing.

The TCR beta CDR3 regions were amplified from RNA transcripts. For the first round of RT-PCR on the TCR CDR3, the HTBI primer set was used together with the Qiagen OneStep RT-PCR kit. Libraries were constructed in a second round of multiplex PCR, after which size selection and purification were performed. Sequencing of the libraries was done on an Illumina HiSeq2000 using paired-end 100 bp reads. Per the source publication's procedure: SOAPnuke was used to process the raw data, removing reads that contained adapters or uncalled bases, had a mean Phred below 15, or lacked an exact match to the constant primer or identifier. COPE v1.2.5 was used to merge the high-quality paired reads, and each unique nucleotide sequence was defined as a clonotype. Clonotypes were aligned to IMGT TRBV, TRBD and TRBJ reference segments using MiTCR v1.1. Only V-J combinations with frequency above 0.0001, covering 98% to 99.2% of repertoires, were analysed. The TCS score was defined as the ratio of F50 (clonal expansion) to E x V (chaos), calculated using BLOSUM62-based TCRdist between CDR3 peptides within each V-J. Welch's t-statistics and random forest reduced around 510 V-J features to fewer than 15, which were used in a naive Bayes classifier (R e1071). TCRdb reanalyzed the raw reads on its own, using fastp at Q25 for trimming and MiXCR for clone calling, and kept in-frame beta chains. Each CDR3 protein gets just one entry, which takes the most common genes and DNA from the rows behind it. V and J calls and clone size were set by TCRdb, not the authors. For this sample the table gives approximately 590,000 distinct CDR3 sequences, of which less than 20% were detected only once. About 7% of the sample is held by the ten biggest clonotypes.

This clonotype was detected many times. Its antigen has not been determined. Base qualities were left out, and no much larger clone turns up one base away. Stable Graves' hyperthyroidism was defined as the absence of progression to ophthalmopathy over 18 months of follow-up. Hyperthyroidism patients were aged 18 to 65 years and newly diagnosed, with disease duration of less than 2 months. Patients with uncontrolled infections, other autoimmune diseases, pregnancy or lactation were excluded. Diagnoses relied on clinical symptoms, serum thyroxine and TRAb, thyroid ultrasound and orbital computed tomography. PBMCs were separated from 10 ml of fresh peripheral blood using Ficoll-Paque density gradient centrifugation. Trizol reagent was used to extract total RNA, and RNA quality was then checked on an Agilent 2100 Bioanalyzer. The CDR3 measures 16 amino acids from cysteine to phenylalanine. Only the CDR3 DNA is retained, 48 bases long and in frame from the first base. In the germline V gene, CDR1 corresponds to MNHEY and CDR2 to SVGEGT. V loses 4 bases at its end and J loses 6 bases; junction bases beyond the gene matches: 14.

The specimen sequenced was blood. The chain couples TRBV6-2 or TRBV6-3 to TRBJ1-2, and TRBD1 matches 7 of the central bases. The clonotype originates from a woman in her twenties or thirties with Graves' hyperthyroidism. The sequenced DNA is TGTGCCAGCAGTTCCGGGACAGCTGATGCCCCTCATGGCTACACCTTC. This is translated as CASSSGTADAPHGYTF.